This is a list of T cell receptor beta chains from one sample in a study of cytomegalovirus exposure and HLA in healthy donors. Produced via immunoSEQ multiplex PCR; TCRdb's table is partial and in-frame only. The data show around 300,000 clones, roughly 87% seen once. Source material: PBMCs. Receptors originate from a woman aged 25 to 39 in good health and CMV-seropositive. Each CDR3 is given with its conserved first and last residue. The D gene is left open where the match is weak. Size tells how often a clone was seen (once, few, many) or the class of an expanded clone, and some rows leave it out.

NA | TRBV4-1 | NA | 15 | CASSRDDRSETEQYF
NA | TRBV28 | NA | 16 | CARRPVIRRKIYEQYF
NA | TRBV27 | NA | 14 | CASSLSFTFNEQFF
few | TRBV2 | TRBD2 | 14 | CASGRLAGYNEQFF
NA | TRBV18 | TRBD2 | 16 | CASSPPGTNSYNEQFF
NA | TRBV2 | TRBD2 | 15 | CASGGLAASTDTQYF
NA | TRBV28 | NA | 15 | CASSPGGSGNYGYTF
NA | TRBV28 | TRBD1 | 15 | CASSPGQGVSDTQYF
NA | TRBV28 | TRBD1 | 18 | CASSLPMPGQGVNYGYTF
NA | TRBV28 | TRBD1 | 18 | CASSPLADRRSGANVLTF
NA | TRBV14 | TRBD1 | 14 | CASSPGTGFYEQYF
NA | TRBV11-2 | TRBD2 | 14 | CASSAGLADNEQFF
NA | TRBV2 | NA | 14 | CASSVGPTNEKLFF
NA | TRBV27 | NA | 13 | CASSLQGSQPQHF
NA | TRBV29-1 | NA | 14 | CSVEYTEGSYEQYF
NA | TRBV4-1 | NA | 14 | CASSQVGGNQPQHF
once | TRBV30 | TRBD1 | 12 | CAWRQGEETQYF
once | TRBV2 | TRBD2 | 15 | CASEGSGGLYNEQFF
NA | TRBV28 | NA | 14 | CASSNQGNTGELFF
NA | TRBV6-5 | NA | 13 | CASSGSNTGELFF
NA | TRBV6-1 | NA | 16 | CASSERSGGGDYGYTF
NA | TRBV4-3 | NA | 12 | CASSSQRAEQFF
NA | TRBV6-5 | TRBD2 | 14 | CASTDLADQETQYF
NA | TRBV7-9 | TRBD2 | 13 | CASSPTSVETQYF
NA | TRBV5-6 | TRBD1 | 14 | CASSLWDRAYGYTF
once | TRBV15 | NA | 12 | CATSRDGYEQYF